The 22 T cell receptor beta chains in this list originate from one sample, sequenced in a study of T-cell reconstitution after alpha-beta-depleted transplantation in children. Preparation of the TCRbeta library used unique molecular identifiers. TCRdb analysed the PCR reads with MiXCR anew, one entry per CDR3 protein. The table has hundreds of thousands of distinct CDR3 sequences, approximately 12% seen once; the top ten hold about 2.6%. The starting material was PBMCs from the stem cell graft donor, obtained from the stem cell graft. These receptors were obtained from a human donor who donated a stem cell graft to a child with acute lymphoblastic leukemia.

This clonotype occurred a few times. V is TRBV18 and J is TRBJ2-7; D is unresolved. Germline assignment: CDR1 KGHSH and CDR2 LQKENI. CDR3 size: 14 residues. Trimming removed 1 base at V and 3 bases at J, with 10 bases between. The CDR3 sequence: CASSPQGTIYEQYF. The CDR3 region has the DNA TGTGCCAGCTCACCACAGGGAACGATCTACGAGCAGTACTTC.

V is TRBV20-1 and J is TRBJ1-2; weak D call: TRBD1 (6 bases). The CDR3 extends over 14 amino acids. The germline CDR1 and CDR2 sequences are DFQATT and SNEGSKA (reference sequence). Trimming cost V 2 bases and J 8 bases, with 18 bases left between them. For the CDR3, the DNA is TGCAGTGCTAGACCAAACGGGGGGCTCCGGGGCTACACCTTC. This gives the protein CSARPNGGLRGYTF.

This clonotype was seen many times. The chain joins TRBV7-2 to TRBJ1-2; 7 nucleotides agree with TRBD1. CDR3 size: 14 residues. V shed 2 bases and J 4 bases; nucleotides not matched to a gene: 4. Germline V lookup: CDR1 SGHTA, CDR2 FQGNSA. The CDR3 is CASSLLDRAYGYTF. CDR3 DNA: TGTGCCAGCAGCTTATTAGACAGGGCCTATGGCTACACCTTC.

This clonotype was picked up many times. CDR3 sequence (DNA): TGTGCCAGCAGCTTGGATTTGAACACTGAAGCTTTCTTT. Protein product: CASSLDLNTEAFF. The chain carries TRBV5-5 and TRBJ1-1; D ambiguous. Trimming cost V 0 bases and J 0 bases, with 3 bases left between them. Germline V CDR1 and CDR2: SGHKS, YYEKEE (reference sequence). The CDR3 sequence is 13 residues long. The full variable domain, with the rest looked up from reference TRBV5-5 and TRBJ1-1, is DAGVTQSPTHLIKTRGQQVTLRCSPISGHKSVSWYQQVLGQGPQFIFQYYEKEERGRGNFPDRFSARQFPNYSSELNVNALLLGDSALYLCASSLDLNTEAFFGQGTRLTVV.

This clonotype has ten or more counts. The genes are TRBV11-2 and TRBJ2-3; 15 nucleotides align to TRBD2. CDR1 is SGHAT and CDR2 is FQNNGV in the germline V gene. The V gene end was trimmed by 4 bases and the J gene end by 2 bases; junction bases not matched to a gene: 10. CDR3 length: 19 residues. CDR3 in amino acids: CASSSSGLAGGRVTDTQYF. CDR3 bases: TGTGCCAGCAGCTCTTCAGGACTAGCGGGGGGGCGTGTCACAGATACGCAGTATTTT.

Ten or more counts support this clonotype. The V gene is TRBV9, the J gene TRBJ2-7, with 9 bases lining up with TRBD2. Germline-derived CDR1 and CDR2 are SGDLS and YYNGEE. The length of the CDR3 is 16 residues. V lost 0 bases to trimming and J lost 2 bases; unmatched junction nucleotides: 6. The CDR3 DNA sequence: TGTGCCAGCAGCGTAGGACGGACTAGCGTTCCCTACGAGCAGTACTTC. It translates to CASSVGRTSVPYEQYF.

In this sample, this clonotype turned up many times. CDR3 coding DNA: TGTGCCAGCAGCACCTTCCTTAGCAATCAGCCCCAGCATTTT. As protein: CASSTFLSNQPQHF. J is TRBJ1-5 and V is TRBV5-6; D is ambiguous. CDR1 SGHDT and CDR2 YYEEEE come from the germline V gene. This CDR3 has 14 residues. V lost 4 bases, J lost 0 bases, and 8 bases lay in between.

This clonotype was counted at least ten times. Compared with germline, one end of the junction differs, possibly owing to a read error. The V and J genes are TRBV5-1 and TRBJ2-7; D unresolved. The germline gives CDR1 SGHRS, CDR2 YFSETQ. The CDR3 covers 13 residues. The CDR3 sequence is CASRLSVTYEQYF. Written as DNA, the CDR3 is TGCGCCAGCCGCTTGTCCGTTACCTACGAGCAGTACTTC.

CDR3 DNA sequence: TGTGCCAGCAGCCAAGCGGTAGGAGGCTACGAGCAGTACTTC. Translating it yields CASSQAVGGYEQYF. The chain employs TRBV4-2 and TRBJ2-7; D might be TRBD2 (5 bases). V lost 1 base and J lost 3, with 10 bases in between. The CDR3 totals 14 residues. CDR1 is LGHNA and CDR2 is YNFKEQ in the germline V gene.

The chain joins TRBV4-2 to TRBJ1-2, with D possibly being TRBD1 (5 bases). CDR1 is LGHNA and CDR2 is YNFKEQ in the germline V gene. V was cut by 2 bases and J by 4 bases, with 17 bases left in between. The CDR3 is 16 residues long. In nucleotides, the CDR3 is TGTGCCAGCAGCCAAAGAACCACGGGGCGCAGCTATGGCTACACCTTC. This codes for CASSQRTTGRSYGYTF.

This clonotype was found many times. The genes are TRBV18 and TRBJ1-5; D unclear. The CDR3 sequence is 13 residues long. Trimming removed 8 bases at V and 1 base at J, with 9 bases between. Germline CDR1 is KGHSH and CDR2 is LQKENI. The CDR3 here is CASSPGSNQPQHF. The CDR3 DNA reads as TGTGCCAGCAGTCCCGGGAGCAATCAGCCCCAGCATTTT.

This clonotype was counted many times. V is TRBV6-5 and J is TRBJ2-7; D is perhaps TRBD1 (6 bases). Germline CDR1 and CDR2: MNHEY and SVGAGI. This CDR3 region has 15 residues. Between the trimmed V and J ends, which lost 4 bases and 0 bases, there was a span of 13 bases. The CDR3 bases are TGTGCCAGCAGTTTCCGGACAGCCAGCTCCTACGAGCAGTACTTC. It encodes CASSFRTASSYEQYF.

CDR3 nucleotides: TGCGCCAGCAGCTTGGAACAGGGGTTGGAGGAGACCCAGTACTTC. This encodes CASSLEQGLEETQYF. V gene TRBV5-1 combines with J gene TRBJ2-5; TRBD1 matches at 7 bases. From germline, CDR1 is SGHRS and CDR2 YFSETQ. The V segment lost 0 bases and the J segment 5 bases; nucleotides outside the gene matches: 7. The CDR3 length is 15 residues.

This clonotype came up many times. This chain joins TRBV20-1 and TRBJ1-2; D is ambiguous. V was trimmed by 3 bases and J by 1 base, leaving 6 bases between them. CDR3 length equals 12 residues. Per the germline V gene, CDR1 is DFQATT and CDR2 is SNEGSKA (reference sequence). The DNA of the CDR3 is TGCAGTGCTAGTCCTTGTAACTATGGCTACACCTTC. Its translation: CSASPCNYGYTF.

This clonotype was observed many times. This chain connects TRBV14 to TRBJ1-2; D may be TRBD1 (5 bases). The germline CDR1 and CDR2 sequences are SGHDN and FVKESK. The CDR3 is made up of 14 amino acids. Trimming cost V 3 bases and J 8 bases, with 16 bases left between them. The CDR3 sequence: CASSQGTAVGGYTF. The CDR3 DNA follows: TGTGCCAGCAGCCAGGGGACGGCTGTAGGAGGCTACACCTTC.

A remark on this clonotype: A much larger clone lies one base from this, so it may be a read error. The rearrangement joins TRBV6-5 to TRBJ1-1; D gene uncertain. From germline, CDR1 is MNHEY and CDR2 SVGAGI. The CDR3 extends over 18 amino acids. V lost 0 bases and J lost 2, with 19 bases in between. CDR3 nucleotides: TGTGCCAGCAGTTACTCGACGGCCGCGAGGGTGGCCAACACTGAAGCTTTCTTT. Its protein product is CASSYSTAARVANTEAFF.

At least ten counts were recorded for this clonotype. The chain uses TRBV20-1 and TRBJ1-5; unclear D gene. With 3 bases removed from V and 3 bases from J, the gap between germline ends came to 12 bases. This CDR3 contains 14 residues. Germline-derived CDR1 and CDR2 are DFQATT and SNEGSKA (reference sequence). The DNA for the CDR3 is TGCAGTGCTAGGACTTCAGGCCACAATCAGCCCCAGCATTTT. It is translated as CSARTSGHNQPQHF.

The rearrangement joins TRBV4-2 to TRBJ2-3; unclear D gene. Trimming removed 0 bases from V and 5 bases from J, with 12 bases in between. CDR3 length equals 15 residues. Per the germline V gene, CDR1 is LGHNA and CDR2 is YNFKEQ. The CDR3 nucleotides read TGTGCCAGCAGCCAAGAGGACGAGAAACAAGATACGCAGTATTTT. This codes for CASSQEDEKQDTQYF.

Comment on this clonotype: A read error may be the cause here, since a much bigger clone is one base away. This rearrangement joins TRBV12-3 or TRBV12-4 to TRBJ2-5, with 7 bases aligning to TRBD1. The CDR3 sequence is 14 residues long. The CDR3 is CASMGQLTSETHYF. CDR3 DNA: TGTGCCAGCATGGGACAGCTGACCTCAGAGACCCACTACTTC.

This clonotype appeared many times. The gene calls are TRBV4-2 and TRBJ1-1; D is undetermined. Germline CDR1 is LGHNA and CDR2 is YNFKEQ. Deletions cut 3 bases from V and 4 bases from J, with 12 bases between. The CDR3 consists of 14 residues. In DNA, the CDR3 is TGTGCCAGCAGCCAGGGCGGCGTGGGCACTGAAGCTTTCTTT. As protein: CASSQGGVGTEAFF.

This clonotype was recorded a few times. The chain uses TRBV12-3 or TRBV12-4 and TRBJ2-1; 13 nucleotides agree with TRBD2. After removal of 5 bases from V and 2 bases from J, the junction contained 9 bases not matched to a gene. The CDR3 contains 18 residues. CDR3 coding DNA: TGTGCCAGCAGTCCCAGGACTAGCGGGAGTGGAACCTACAATGAGCAGTTCTTC. It yields the protein CASSPRTSGSGTYNEQFF.

In this sample, this clonotype turned up many times. V gene TRBV5-1 combines with J gene TRBJ2-7, with 9 positions matching TRBD1. The germline V gene encodes CDR1 SGHRS and CDR2 YFSETQ. The CDR3 spans 13 residues. V lost 9 bases, J lost 3 bases, and 7 bases stayed unmatched. The CDR3 protein is CATSTGGGYEQYF. The CDR3 DNA follows: TGCGCCACTTCGACAGGGGGAGGCTACGAGCAGTACTTC.